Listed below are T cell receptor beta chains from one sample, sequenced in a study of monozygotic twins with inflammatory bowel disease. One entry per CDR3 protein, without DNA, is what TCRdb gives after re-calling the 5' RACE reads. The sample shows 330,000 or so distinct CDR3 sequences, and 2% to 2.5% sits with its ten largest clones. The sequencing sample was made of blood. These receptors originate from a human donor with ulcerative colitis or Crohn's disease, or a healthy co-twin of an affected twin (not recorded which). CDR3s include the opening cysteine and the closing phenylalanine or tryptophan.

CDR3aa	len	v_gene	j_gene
CASSHGFQVNTEAFF	15	TRBV4-1	TRBJ1-1
CSASDRANTEAFF	13	TRBV20-1	TRBJ1-1
CASKELGVSYNEQFF	15	TRBV5-1	TRBJ2-1
CASSPSLEGREFF	13	TRBV12-3/TRBV12-4	TRBJ2-1
CSASTSGGAADTQYF	15	TRBV20-1	TRBJ2-3
CASSARGNEQFF	12	TRBV9	TRBJ2-1
CSAGGRRETQYF	12	TRBV20-1	TRBJ2-5
CASSLSQAYTQYF	13	TRBV28	TRBJ2-3
CASSYRGSSVNYGYTF	16	TRBV6-5	TRBJ1-2
CSAKEPGLDYGYTF	14	TRBV20-1	TRBJ1-2
CASSRSGATYGYTF	14	TRBV6-1	TRBJ1-2
CASSYGGGLNTEAFF	15	TRBV6-5	TRBJ1-1
CASSLTQQETQYF	13	TRBV5-1	TRBJ2-5
CASSIVGLEAGELFF	15	TRBV5-1	TRBJ2-2
CASSPRANYEQYF	13	TRBV7-9	TRBJ2-7
CSARRDRASTEAFF	14	TRBV20-1	TRBJ1-1
CASRLESDTQYF	12	TRBV5-1	TRBJ2-3
CASRPWGTDDYGYTF	15	TRBV7-8	TRBJ1-2
CASSPIVVGWNEQFF	15	TRBV5-4	TRBJ2-1
CASSPLGGLNTEAFF	15	TRBV11-2	TRBJ1-1
CAIRAQGGAGELFF	14	TRBV10-3	TRBJ2-2
CASSSYLNTGELFF	14	TRBV7-3	TRBJ2-2
CASRLAGGGDTQYF	14	TRBV6-5	TRBJ2-3
CASTVTGGGELFF	13	TRBV19	TRBJ2-2
CASSLTLGRTQETQYF	16	TRBV5-4	TRBJ2-5
CSASPPILAGEGEQFF	16	TRBV20-1	TRBJ2-1
CASRAGAGGSYNEQFF	16	TRBV4-1	TRBJ2-1
CASRREGRYEQYF	13	TRBV5-5	TRBJ2-7
CASSLYPDQETQYF	14	TRBV5-1	TRBJ2-5
CASSFPPGFEQYF	13	TRBV28	TRBJ2-7
CASSLAFSDTQYF	13	TRBV7-8	TRBJ2-3
CATSRDSAEQYF	12	TRBV15	TRBJ2-7
CASKDEGQGDTGELFF	16	TRBV6-2/TRBV6-3	TRBJ2-2
CASSTGFISGNTIYF	15	TRBV12-3/TRBV12-4	TRBJ1-3
CASTNGAHSDTQYF	14	TRBV5-4	TRBJ2-3
CASSYGTRVEAFF	13	TRBV7-2	TRBJ1-1
CSAEPGQGAAEQFF	14	TRBV20-1	TRBJ2-1
CATSSRGGWRGSYNEQFF	18	TRBV15	TRBJ2-1
CASSDPRARGNNEQFF	16	TRBV10-1	TRBJ2-1
CASSSSSTGDTQYF	14	TRBV18	TRBJ2-3